Here is one T cell receptor (beta chain) with its context. This clone was counted a few times. Its antigen is currently not known. Base-call qualities are not available, and no considerably larger clone is one nucleotide away. The data were obtained in a study of blood T cell repertoires in COVID-19 (dated by TCRdb to between 2020 and 2021). Study-wide context: Samples from collaborators originated in the United States, Italy and Spain and spanned both the acute and convalescent phases of COVID-19. The prospective study material was composed of cDNA or gDNA derived from T cells, B-cell-depleted T cells, or PBMCs. Subjects who had been exposed to COVID-19, were actively infected with it, or had recovered from it provided the deeply sampled blood TCRbeta repertoires that made up the dataset. The repertoires were made available in a free public database intended to serve as a resource for research on the immune response to SARS-CoV-2. Samples came from the ongoing ImmuneRACE study (first 160 participants) plus 1,254 subjects from 6 global collaborators. A de-identified subject ID, COVID-19 status, age in years and sex were almost always included in the sample metadata. Where HLA class I and class II types were available, the types were taken from metadata supplied by the sample provider, not from assay-based typing. What the research found in general, with its limitations: Clinical and demographic metadata were provided uncurated, with the amount varying by source and participant.

TCRbeta CDR3 regions were amplified from genomic DNA by means of the immunoSEQ Assay, a bias-controlled multiplex PCR. The original pipeline was this. The number of nucleated cells in each sample was estimated by amplification of reference gene primers within the assay. Sequence reads were collapsed and filtered to measure the absolute abundance of every unique TCRbeta CDR3 rearrangement. For each sample, productive Simpson clonality was calculated by taking the square root of Simpson's diversity index across productive rearrangements. Here the immuneACCESS table is served through TCRdb, limited to in-frame sequences with V and J called. Missing clones are a known gap in these copies; in checked studies unresolved V genes cover under half, and the rest lacks a known reason. From that table come the V and J calls and clone size; the DNA was used to work out D and trimming. The sample data list just over 650,000 clones, and about nine tenths of these were observed just once. Under 0.3% of the sample is in the top ten clones.

Each collaborating institution followed its own protocols to collect whole blood in K2EDTA tubes. For TCRbeta analysis, collaborators shipped samples in one of three forms: frozen whole blood, isolated PBMCs, or DNA extracted from either of those sample types. CDR1 MDHEN and CDR2 SYDVKM were looked up in the germline V gene. V loses 10 bases at its end and J loses 5 bases; junction bases beyond the gene matches: 7. The CDR3 sequence holds 14 residues, the cysteine and phenylalanine included. Solely the CDR3 DNA is kept, with 42 bases framed from the first base. The clonotype was recovered from a woman in her late teens or twenties with acute or convalescent COVID-19. The specimen was peripheral blood. The sequence links TRBV28 to TRBJ1-5; TRBD1 fits 11 bases in the junction. DNA sequence: TGTGCCACCGTGGACAGGGGGCTGGATCAGCCCCAGCATTTT. Its amino acids are CATVDRGLDQPQHF.